These T cell receptor beta chains were read from a single sample in a study of T-cell reconstitution after alpha-beta-depleted transplantation in children. MiXCR, applied by TCRdb to the PCR reads, yields one record per CDR3 protein. The sample holds 300,000 to 400,000 distinct CDR3 sequences, 10% to 15% seen once. Here the sequenced sample was PBMCs, taken from the stem cell graft. The receptors were gathered from a human donor who donated a stem cell graft to a child with Fanconi anemia. Both conserved end residues are part of each CDR3. Each record gives: V gene, J gene, D gene, clone size, CDR3 protein, CDR3 DNA. D genes are given only for firm matches. Clone sizes are given selectively: once, few, many, or a class where the clone is expanded.

TRBV6-1	TRBJ1-1	-	-	CASRSGNGNTEAFF	TGTGCCAGCAGGTCGGGGAACGGGAACACTGAAGCTTTCTTT
TRBV7-9	TRBJ2-6	-	-	CASSEQPGSGANVLTF	TGTGCCAGCAGCGAACAACCAGGCTCTGGGGCCAACGTCCTGACTTTC
TRBV5-1	TRBJ1-1	-	many	CASSFAGQRNTEAFF	TGCGCCAGCAGCTTTGCAGGCCAGAGGAACACTGAAGCTTTCTTT
TRBV10-3	TRBJ1-1	TRBD1	-	CAIKVGQGKAEAFF	TGTGCCATCAAGGTCGGACAGGGTAAAGCTGAAGCTTTCTTT
TRBV4-3	TRBJ1-2	TRBD1	few	CASSQQGAFGYTF	TGCGCCAGCAGCCAGCAGGGGGCGTTTGGCTACACCTTC
TRBV7-8	TRBJ1-2	-	-	CASSLSGASNYGYTF	TGTGCCAGCAGCTTGTCCGGGGCCTCTAACTATGGCTACACCTTC
TRBV7-6	TRBJ2-6	TRBD2	-	CASSLELAGGSGANVLTF	TGTGCCAGCAGCTTAGAGCTAGCGGGGGGGTCTGGGGCCAACGTCCTGACTTTC
TRBV29-1	TRBJ2-5	-	-	CSVAPGQETQYF	TGCAGCGTGGCTCCCGGGCAAGAGACCCAGTACTTC
TRBV10-3	TRBJ1-1	TRBD1	-	CAISGTRDRGPHTEAFF	TGTGCCATCAGTGGAACGCGGGACAGGGGGCCCCACACTGAAGCTTTCTTT
TRBV27	TRBJ1-1	-	few	CASRDRALGTEAFF	TGTGCCAGCAGGGATAGGGCGCTAGGCACTGAAGCTTTCTTT
TRBV6-1	TRBJ1-2	-	few	CASSGDGAGYGYTF	TGTGCCAGCAGTGGAGATGGCGCTGGCTATGGCTACACCTTC
TRBV3-1	TRBJ2-2	TRBD1	few	CASSGQGENTGELFF	TGTGCCAGCAGCGGACAGGGAGAGAACACCGGGGAGCTGTTTTTT
TRBV5-1	TRBJ2-3	TRBD2	-	CASSLGGGAPDTQYF	TGCGCCAGCAGCTTGGGCGGGGGGGCCCCAGATACGCAGTATTTT